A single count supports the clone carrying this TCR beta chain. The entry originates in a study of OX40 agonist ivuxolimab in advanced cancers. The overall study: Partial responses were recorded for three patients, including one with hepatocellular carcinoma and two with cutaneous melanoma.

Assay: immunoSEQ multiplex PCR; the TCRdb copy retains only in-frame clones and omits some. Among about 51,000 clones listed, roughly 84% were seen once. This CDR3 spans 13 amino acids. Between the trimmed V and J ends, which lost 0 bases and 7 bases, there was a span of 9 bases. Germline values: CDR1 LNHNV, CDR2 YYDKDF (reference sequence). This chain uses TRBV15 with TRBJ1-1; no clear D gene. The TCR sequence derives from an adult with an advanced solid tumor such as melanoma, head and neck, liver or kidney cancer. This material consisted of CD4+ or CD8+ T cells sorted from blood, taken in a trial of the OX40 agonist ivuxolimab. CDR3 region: CATSRERRSEAFF. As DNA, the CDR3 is TGTGCCACCAGCAGAGAGAGACGGAGTGAAGCTTTCTTT.